Listed here are 24 T cell receptor beta chains from one sample, sequenced in a study of T cells in Graves' hyperthyroidism and ophthalmopathy. Amplification of TCR beta CDR3 regions used RNA as the template. The HTBI primer set served for first-round RT-PCR of the TCR CDR3. TCRdb processed the multiplex PCR reads anew with MiXCR; each CDR3 protein has one entry. The top ten hold roughly 10% of the sample, which has roughly 700,000 distinct CDR3 sequences, about 15% seen once. Sequencing was carried out using blood. Every receptor here comes from a woman between 18 and 30 years old with Graves' hyperthyroidism.

The chain couples TRBV14 to TRBJ2-7; TRBD2 aligns across 8 bases. After removal of 1 base from V and 5 bases from J, the junction contained 4 bases not matched to a gene. CDR1 is SGHDN, CDR2 FVKESK, per germline. The CDR3 spans 14 residues. CDR3 bases: TGTGCCAGCAGCCAAGGACTAGCGACTAACGAGCAGTACTTC. It encodes CASSQGLATNEQYF.

The chain carries TRBV5-4 and TRBJ2-3; weak D call: TRBD2 (5 bases). Trimming removed 5 bases at V and 1 base at J, with 23 bases between. The CDR3 contains 18 residues. Germline V CDR1 and CDR2: SGHNT, YYREEE (reference sequence). CDR3: CASRAPGPTGRGTDTQYF. The CDR3 DNA reads as TGTGCCAGCAGAGCCCCCGGGCCCACGGGAAGGGGCACAGATACGCAGTATTTT. The full variable domain, completed using reference TRBV5-4 and TRBJ2-3, is ETGVTQSPTHLIKTRGQQVTLRCSSQSGHNTVSWYQQALGQGPQFIFQYYREEENGRGNFPPRFSGLQFPNYSSELNVNALELDDSALYLCASRAPGPTGRGTDTQYFGPGTRLTVL.

This clonotype has only a few counts. The V call is TRBV7-2, the J call TRBJ1-6; a weak D match, TRBD1 (6 bases). Germline V lookup: CDR1 SGHTA, CDR2 FQGNSA. Trimming stripped 6 bases from V and 9 bases from J, with 18 bases between. The CDR3 is 15 residues long. DNA for the CDR3: TGTGCCAGCAGTCGGGGGCCGGGGGTGGGTTCACCCCTCCACTTT. Translated, it gives CASSRGPGVGSPLHF.

The rearrangement links TRBV7-9 to TRBJ1-4, with 10 nucleotides matching TRBD1. From germline, CDR1 is SEHNR and CDR2 FQNEAQ (reference sequence). After removal of 5 bases from V and 6 bases from J, the junction contained 12 bases not matched to a gene. This CDR3 is 17 amino acids long. DNA for the CDR3: TGTGCCAGCAGCCTAGGGACAGGGGTAAAGCGATATGAAAAACTGTTTTTT. Translating gives CASSLGTGVKRYEKLFF.

CDR3 sequence (DNA): TGTGCCAGCAGTTACGAGACAGGGGTTGAAAAACTGTTTTTT. This gives the protein CASSYETGVEKLFF. The rearrangement joins TRBV6-2 or TRBV6-3 to TRBJ1-4; 8 bases agree with TRBD1. The CDR3 loop spans 14 amino acids. V shed 2 bases, J shed 7 bases, and the junction held 3 bases outside the gene matches. Germline CDR1 reads MNHEY; CDR2 reads SVGEGT.

Turning to this clonotype: The CDR3 end shows no conserved phenylalanine or tryptophan, and so a read error is likely. The J gene is TRBJ2-3, the V gene TRBV6-2 or TRBV6-3; D ambiguous. CDR1 MNHEY and CDR2 SVGEGT come from the germline V gene. There are 16 residues in the CDR3. Trimming cost V 6 bases and J 1 base, with 17 bases left between them. The chain's CDR3 is CASSSGRRWGTDTQYL. The CDR3 DNA reads as TGTGCCAGCAGCTCTGGCCGCAGATGGGGCACAGATACGCAGTATCTT.

In its sample, this clonotype was seen a few times. The V and J genes are TRBV27 and TRBJ2-5; D may be TRBD2 (5 bases). The CDR3 totals 16 residues. Per germline, CDR1 MNHEY and CDR2 SMNVEV (reference sequence). The V gene lost 6 bases and the J gene lost 3 bases, with 20 bases spanning the gap. The DNA for the CDR3 is TGTGCCAGCAGGTCTTTTCTCCGAGAGGGAGAAGAGACCCAGTACTTC. Translated, it gives CASRSFLREGEETQYF.

This clonotype was seen ten or more times. V gene TRBV7-9 combines with J gene TRBJ2-7, with 9 bases fitting TRBD1. The V segment lost 4 bases and the J segment 6 bases; nucleotides outside the gene matches: 7. Germline lookup yields CDR1 SEHNR and CDR2 FQNEAQ (reference sequence). The CDR3 spans 14 residues. CDR3 sequence: CASSSTGTGREQYF. CDR3 DNA: TGTGCCAGCAGCTCGACCGGGACAGGGCGCGAGCAGTACTTC.

This clonotype was counted ten times or more. The J gene is TRBJ2-3, the V gene TRBV6-1, with D possibly TRBD2 on 5 matching bases. CDR1 MNHNS and CDR2 SASEGT come from the germline V gene. The CDR3 runs to 11 residues. V was pared by 6 bases and J by 7 bases, with 8 bases between. The CDR3 region is CASRLGHTQYF. The CDR3 coding sequence is TGTGCCAGCAGACTAGGTCATACGCAGTATTTT.

This clonotype was seen a few times. CDR3 sequence (DNA): TGCAGCGTTGGCGGCGGGAGAGGTATCCCGGAGCTGTTTTTT. Translating gives CSVGGGRGIPELFF. V is TRBV29-1 and J is TRBJ2-2, with 7 bases matching TRBD2. Trimming took 4 bases from V and 10 from J; bases not matched to a gene: 12. Germline V gene data show CDR1 as SQVTM and CDR2 as ANQGSEA. This CDR3 contains 14 residues.

This clonotype was seen a few times. V gene TRBV29-1 combines with J gene TRBJ2-5; 7 nucleotides match TRBD2. The germline V gene encodes CDR1 SQVTM and CDR2 ANQGSEA. The CDR3 runs to 13 residues. V dropped 0 bases and J dropped 5; count of bases not matched to a gene: 3. This CDR3 reads CSVEDGLGETQYF. For the CDR3, the DNA is TGCAGCGTTGAAGACGGACTAGGGGAGACCCAGTACTTC. Combining the CDR3 with reference TRBV29-1 and TRBJ2-5 gives the whole variable domain SAVISQKPSRDICQRGTSLTIQCQVDSQVTMMFWYRQQPGQSLTLIATANQGSEATYESGFVIDKFPISRPNLTFSTLTVSNMSPEDSSIYLCSVEDGLGETQYFGPGTRLLVL.

This rearrangement joins TRBV10-3 to TRBJ2-3; 7 nucleotides align to TRBD2. The CDR3 extends over 13 amino acids. The germline V gene encodes CDR1 ENHRY and CDR2 SYGVKD. V dropped 8 bases and J dropped 3; count of bases not matched to a gene: 5. The CDR3 nucleotides are TGTGCCATCGGGCTAGCGGAAACAGATACGCAGTATTTT. Its protein is CAIGLAETDTQYF.

Notes on this clonotype: This may be a read error, as it is one base from a much larger clone. The conserved phenylalanine or tryptophan normally closing the CDR3 is absent here, so this likely arose from a read error. The rearrangement links TRBV20-1 to TRBJ1-5; D is unclear. The ends were cut back, 4 bases at V and 0 bases at J, with 16 bases in the middle. The CDR3 extends over 16 amino acids. Germline values: CDR1 DFQATT, CDR2 SNEGSKA (reference sequence). CDR3 loop: CSATPGRRFSNQPQHL. CDR3 DNA sequence: TGCAGTGCTACACCCGGGAGGCGGTTTAGCAATCAGCCCCAGCATTTA.

This clonotype was seen at least ten times. The rearrangement uses TRBV5-1 and TRBJ2-3; no firm D call. Trimming took 0 bases from V and 5 from J, leaving 10 bases between them. There are 14 residues in the CDR3. Germline-derived CDR1 and CDR2 are SGHRS and YFSETQ. For the CDR3, the DNA is TGCGCCAGCAGCTTGGAAGGTCTGGTAGATACGCAGTATTTT. Its translation: CASSLEGLVDTQYF.

This sequence joins TRBV7-9 and TRBJ2-1, with 10 bases lining up with TRBD1. The V and J ends lost 5 bases and 5 bases, in that order; junction bases with no gene match: 6. Looked up from germline, CDR1 is SEHNR and CDR2 is FQNEAQ (reference sequence). The CDR3 totals 15 residues. The CDR3 DNA reads as TGTGCCAGCAGCCAGGACAGGGGGGTAAACAATGAGCAGTTCTTC. This sequence encodes CASSQDRGVNNEQFF.

This clonotype was observed at least ten times. This chain links TRBV11-2 with TRBJ2-1; 7 nucleotides agree with TRBD2. This CDR3 is built from 13 residues. Germline V gives CDR1 SGHAT, CDR2 FQNNGV. The J segment lost 12 bases and the V segment lost 6 bases, leaving 11 bases of the junction unmatched. Here the CDR3 reads CASSMGRELRQFF. Written as DNA, the CDR3 is TGTGCCAGCAGTATGGGGCGGGAGCTTCGGCAGTTCTTC.

In this sample, this clonotype turned up many times. The chain has TRBV6-1 and TRBJ2-7, with D tentatively TRBD1 (6 bases). V was trimmed by 0 bases and J by 0 bases, leaving 9 bases between them. Germline loops: CDR1 MNHNS, CDR2 SASEGT. This CDR3 comprises 15 residues. The CDR3 DNA reads as TGTGCCAGCAGTGAAGCGGAGGACAGCTCCTACGAGCAGTACTTC. Its translation: CASSEAEDSSYEQYF.

This clonotype turned up a few times. The chain joins TRBV2 to TRBJ2-1, with D perhaps TRBD2 (7 bases). Germline V gene data show CDR1 as SNHLY and CDR2 as FYNNEI. The CDR3 covers 11 residues. V shed 9 bases and J shed 8 bases, with 11 bases lying between them. This CDR3 reads CARGGGHEQFF. CDR3 DNA: TGTGCCAGGGGGGGGGGCCATGAGCAGTTCTTC. Based on the CDR3 plus reference TRBV2 and TRBJ2-1, the full variable domain is EPEVTQTPSHQVTQMGQEVILRCVPISNHLYFYWYRQILGQKVEFLVSFYNNEISEKSEIFDDQFSVERPDGSNFTLKIRSTKLEDSAMYFCARGGGHEQFFGPGTRLTVL.

CDR3 region: CASSGGGGRNTEAFF. The CDR3 DNA reads TGCGCCAGCAGCGGAGGGGGCGGGAGGAACACTGAAGCTTTCTTT. The chain employs TRBV5-1 and TRBJ1-1, with 7 positions matching TRBD1. The germline CDR1 and CDR2 sequences are SGHRS and YFSETQ. The CDR3 is made up of 15 amino acids. V trimming: 4 bases; J trimming: 1 base; junction bases outside the gene matches: 7. The whole variable domain, remainder taken from reference TRBV5-1 and TRBJ1-1, is KAGVTQTPRYLIKTRGQQVTLSCSPISGHRSVSWYQQTPGQGLQFLFEYFSETQRNKGNFPGRFSGRQFSNSRSEMNVSTLELGDSALYLCASSGGGGRNTEAFFGQGTRLTVV.

This clonotype was found a few times. CDR3 nucleotides: TGTGCCAGCGGAAGGGACTACTACTACGAGCAGTACTTC. This codes for CASGRDYYYEQYF. This chain joins TRBV2 and TRBJ2-7; TRBD2 matches 7 bases. Trimming at V came to 8 bases and at J to 3 bases, leaving 7 bases not matched to a gene. There are 13 residues in the CDR3. Germline values: CDR1 SNHLY, CDR2 FYNNEI.

This clonotype was recorded a few times. The chain has TRBV29-1 and TRBJ2-5, with 10 bases fitting TRBD1. CDR3 length equals 11 residues. CDR1 is SQVTM and CDR2 is ANQGSEA in the germline V gene. The J segment lost 5 bases and the V segment lost 8 bases, leaving 2 bases of the junction unmatched. The chain's CDR3 is CSMGQGETQYF. The CDR3 DNA reads as TGCAGCATGGGACAGGGGGAGACCCAGTACTTC.

Only a few counts were recorded for this clonotype. The chain carries TRBV14 and TRBJ1-1, with a possible D match to TRBD1 (5 bases). Trimming took off 1 base at V and 4 bases at J, with 13 bases between the two ends. Germline V lookup: CDR1 SGHDN, CDR2 FVKESK. This CDR3 has 15 amino acids. The CDR3 DNA sequence: TGTGCCAGCAGCCAAGGTTGGGCAGGGCTCACTGAAGCTTTCTTT. This codes for CASSQGWAGLTEAFF.

This clonotype came up many times. Since a much larger clone is just one base distant, this may be a read error. This sequence joins TRBV7-8 and TRBJ2-1; D remains ambiguous. The germline V gene encodes CDR1 SGHVS and CDR2 FQNEAQ. There are 15 residues in the CDR3. This CDR3 is CASSLANPVYNEQLF. CDR3 coding DNA: TGTGCCAGCAGCTTAGCGAATCCAGTTTACAATGAGCAGCTCTTC.

The genes are TRBV29-1 and TRBJ2-5; TRBD2 matches at 7 bases. The CDR3 is made up of 12 amino acids. Germline lookup yields CDR1 SQVTM and CDR2 ANQGSEA. The V and J ends lost 4 bases and 4 bases, in that order; junction bases with no gene match: 3. The CDR3 DNA reads TGCAGCGTTGCGACTAGCCGAGAGACCCAGTACTTC. Encoded protein: CSVATSRETQYF.